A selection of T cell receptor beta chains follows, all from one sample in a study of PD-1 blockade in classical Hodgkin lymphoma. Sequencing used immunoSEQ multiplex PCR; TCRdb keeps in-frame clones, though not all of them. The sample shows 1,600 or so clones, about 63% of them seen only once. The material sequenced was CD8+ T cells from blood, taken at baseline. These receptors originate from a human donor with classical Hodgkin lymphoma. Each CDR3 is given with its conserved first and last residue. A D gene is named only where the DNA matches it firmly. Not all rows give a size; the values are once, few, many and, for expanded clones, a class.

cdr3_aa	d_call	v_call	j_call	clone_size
CASGTSGSYEQYF	TRBD2	TRBV2	TRBJ2-7	NA
CASSSWRGVNTGELFF	TRBD2	TRBV27	TRBJ2-2	NA
CASSSRGSNEQFF	NA	TRBV6-1	TRBJ2-1	NA
CASSFSTGRQPQHF	TRBD1	TRBV7-9	TRBJ1-5	NA
CASSPLGNTEAFF	NA	TRBV7-9	TRBJ1-1	NA
CASSIRDGTVEAFF	NA	TRBV11-1	TRBJ1-1	NA
CSVGGPGGASGNTIYF	NA	TRBV29-1	TRBJ1-3	NA
CASSPIRGLQYGYTF	NA	TRBV28	TRBJ1-2	once
CASSPQGGQSNEKLFF	TRBD1	TRBV7-2	TRBJ1-4	NA
CASSTGTGGNNEQFF	NA	TRBV5-1	TRBJ2-1	few
CASSSFGTSSSYNEQFF	TRBD2	TRBV5-1	TRBJ2-1	NA
CASTPVGYTGELFF	NA	TRBV25-1	TRBJ2-2	NA
CASSSGGSGYTF	TRBD1	TRBV6-5	TRBJ1-2	NA
CASRGQGIGTEAFF	TRBD1	TRBV6-4	TRBJ1-1	NA
CASSPRGGEAFF	NA	TRBV18	TRBJ1-1	NA
CASSLGWDEAFF	NA	TRBV7-9	TRBJ1-1	few
CASSWTGGQETGELFF	TRBD1	TRBV5-7	TRBJ2-2	NA
CASRPGQPARYGYTF	NA	TRBV7-9	TRBJ1-2	NA
CASSFPTQLGDTQYF	NA	TRBV5-4	TRBJ2-3	NA
CASSLGQAPYNEQFF	TRBD1	TRBV6-5	TRBJ2-1	NA
CASSLIRGLRETQYF	TRBD1	TRBV5-6	TRBJ2-5	NA
CASSYFGEGAEAFF	NA	TRBV6-9	TRBJ1-1	few
CASSSTGFYGYTF	TRBD1	TRBV6-5	TRBJ1-2	NA
CASSASPSTGELFF	NA	TRBV6-4	TRBJ2-2	NA
CASAGTGSEQPQHF	TRBD1	TRBV27	TRBJ1-5	NA
CARTPCNEQFF	NA	TRBV10-2	TRBJ2-1	NA
CASSPNYSNQPQHF	NA	TRBV6-4	TRBJ1-5	NA
CASSRDFAELTEAFF	NA	TRBV19	TRBJ1-1	NA
CASISSGEGEQFF	TRBD2	TRBV11-2	TRBJ2-1	NA
CASSLLLAGTQETQYF	TRBD2	TRBV28	TRBJ2-5	once
CASSQYYGYTF	NA	TRBV4-2	TRBJ1-2	NA
CASSGSRGTDTQYF	NA	TRBV10-1	TRBJ2-3	few
CASSGQGATLEEKLFF	NA	TRBV5-2	TRBJ1-4	NA
CASSQGSPSTPYGYTF	NA	TRBV4-2	TRBJ1-2	NA
CASSLTAVNEQFF	NA	TRBV11-2	TRBJ2-1	NA
CASRGGGAPQETQYF	TRBD2	TRBV6-4	TRBJ2-5	NA
CASFIPDRFESPTGEAFF	NA	TRBV2	TRBJ1-1	NA
CASSLSTGVEKLFF	TRBD1	TRBV7-9	TRBJ1-4	NA
CATSGGWDEQFF	NA	TRBV15	TRBJ2-1	few
CASSYGSSGHNEQFF	TRBD2	TRBV6-5	TRBJ2-1	NA
CASSPAEGLNTEAFF	NA	TRBV11-3	TRBJ1-1	few
CASSQDRGREQFF	NA	TRBV4-3	TRBJ2-1	once
CASSQAGENTEAFF	NA	TRBV14	TRBJ1-1	NA
CASSLGGATDTQYF	NA	TRBV11-2	TRBJ2-3	NA
CASSVSGNTIYF	NA	TRBV19	TRBJ1-3	NA
CASSLYGQGAGNEQFF	TRBD1	TRBV27	TRBJ2-1	NA
CASSLTSGALYNEQFF	TRBD2	TRBV11-2	TRBJ2-1	NA
CASSHSGHTNTEAFF	NA	TRBV4-1	TRBJ1-1	few
CASSLGQGMDTEAFF	NA	TRBV11-3	TRBJ1-1	NA
CASSLQKADTQYF	NA	TRBV7-8	TRBJ2-3	NA
CASSRREAYNEQFF	TRBD2	TRBV6-5	TRBJ2-1	NA
CASRRVFANTGELFF	NA	TRBV28	TRBJ2-2	NA